This T cell receptor beta chain is from a study of early T cells in non-severe SARS-CoV-2 infection. General study points: Reliance on VDJdb matching favored anti-spike CD8 responses; private and CD4 specificities were missed.

This clonotype came up a few times. Antigen unknown. TCRdb re-called the 5' RACE reads through MiXCR, storing one row per CDR3 protein. The sample contains about 76,000 distinct CDR3 sequences, about 11% of which appear only once. The germline V gene encodes CDR1 MNHEY and CDR2 SVGEGT. Trimming removed 6 bases from V and 10 bases from J; junction bases left unmatched: 11. The CDR3 extends over 15 amino acids. The sequenced sample was whole blood. The chain has TRBV6-2 or TRBV6-3 and TRBJ2-1; 11 nucleotides agree with TRBD1. The TCR was taken from an adult who was a healthcare worker with PCR-confirmed SARS-CoV-2 infection or an uninfected control (not recorded which). CDR3 in amino acids: CASRLGQGAHYEQFF. CDR3 DNA sequence: TGTGCCAGCAGACTCGGACAGGGGGCGCATTACGAGCAGTTCTTC.